The source of this TCR beta chain is a study of cytomegalovirus exposure and HLA in healthy donors. Germline trimming cut 3 bases from V and 5 bases from J; bases unmatched to any gene: 14. The CDR3 covers 18 residues. In germline, CDR1 is SGDLS, CDR2 YYNGEE. Vbeta (60) and Jbeta (13) primers were used in the PCR. Sequencing used immunoSEQ multiplex PCR; TCRdb keeps in-frame clones, though not all of them. This sample has under 140,000 clones, with about three quarters found just once. The V and J genes are TRBV9 and TRBJ2-3; TRBD2 aligns across 11 bases. The specimen sequenced was PBMCs. The origin of this receptor is an older woman in good health and CMV-seropositive. The CDR3 DNA is TGTGCCAGCAGCGGGGGGGGACTAGCGGTTACCATGGGAGATACGCAGTATTTT. It is translated as CASSGGGLAVTMGDTQYF.